This is a list of T cell receptor beta chains from one sample in a study of low-dose radiotherapy and immunotherapy resistance in tumors. TCRdb re-called the reads with MiXCR, one entry per CDR3 protein. The data hold 75,000 to 95,000 distinct CDR3 sequences, with 15% to 20% observed a single time. Sequences were derived from PBMCs, sampled before treatment. These receptors were obtained from a male donor with prostate cancer. CDR3s include the opening cysteine and the closing phenylalanine or tryptophan. A D gene is named only where the DNA matches it firmly. Expanded clones are given a class, and other clones once, few, many or no size at all.

J gene: TRBJ1-2; D gene: .; V gene: TRBV6-2/TRBV6-3; clone size: many; CDR3 protein: CASSRESVAINYGYTF; CDR3 DNA: TGTGCCAGCAGCCGGGAGAGCGTCGCAATTAACTATGGCTACACCTTC
J gene: TRBJ1-1; D gene: TRBD1; V gene: TRBV12-3/TRBV12-4; clone size: many; CDR3 protein: CASTLGQEFTEAFF; CDR3 DNA: TGTGCCAGCACCCTGGGACAGGAATTCACTGAAGCTTTCTTT
J gene: TRBJ2-5; D gene: .; V gene: TRBV12-3/TRBV12-4; clone size: many; CDR3 protein: CASSLDHGAGETQYF; CDR3 DNA: TGTGCCAGCAGTTTAGATCACGGAGCGGGAGAGACCCAGTACTTC
J gene: TRBJ1-4; D gene: TRBD1; V gene: TRBV7-2; clone size: many; CDR3 protein: CASSLAGQGIGEKLFF; CDR3 DNA: TGTGCCAGCAGCTTAGCGGGACAGGGTATCGGTGAAAAACTGTTTTTT
J gene: TRBJ2-7; D gene: .; V gene: TRBV7-6; clone size: few; CDR3 protein: CASSLMSLGGTPYEQYF; CDR3 DNA: TGTGCCAGCAGCTTAATGAGTCTTGGCGGGACCCCCTACGAGCAGTACTTC
J gene: TRBJ2-5; D gene: .; V gene: TRBV6-6; clone size: many; CDR3 protein: CASSVDRRWQETQYF; CDR3 DNA: TGTGCCAGCAGTGTGGACCGTCGGTGGCAAGAGACCCAGTACTTC
J gene: TRBJ2-3; D gene: TRBD2; V gene: TRBV7-3; clone size: many; CDR3 protein: CASSVRKAPGLSLSDTQYF; CDR3 DNA: TGTGCCAGCAGCGTAAGAAAAGCCCCGGGACTATCGCTGTCAGATACGCAGTATTTT
J gene: TRBJ1-6; D gene: .; V gene: TRBV28; clone size: many; CDR3 protein: CASSSGQVSPLHF; CDR3 DNA: TGTGCCAGCAGTTCGGGCCAAGTTTCACCCCTCCACTTT
J gene: TRBJ2-2; D gene: .; V gene: TRBV12-3/TRBV12-4; clone size: .; CDR3 protein: CASSTGYSWELFF; CDR3 DNA: TGTGCCAGCAGCACAGGGTATAGCTGGGAGCTGTTTTTT
J gene: TRBJ2-7; D gene: .; V gene: TRBV5-1; clone size: many; CDR3 protein: CASSLGTGREQYF; CDR3 DNA: TGCGCCAGCAGCTTGGGTACGGGGCGCGAGCAGTACTTC
J gene: TRBJ2-7; D gene: .; V gene: TRBV19; clone size: .; CDR3 protein: CASGATAPNEQYF; CDR3 DNA: TGTGCCAGTGGGGCCACCGCCCCCAACGAGCAGTACTTC
J gene: TRBJ2-7; D gene: .; V gene: TRBV11-2; clone size: .; CDR3 protein: CASSLEPRLPSSTLLYEQYF; CDR3 DNA: TGTGCCAGCAGCTTAGAGCCCCGGTTACCCTCGTCGACACTCCTATACGAGCAGTACTTC
J gene: TRBJ2-5; D gene: .; V gene: TRBV11-3; clone size: .; CDR3 protein: CASSRDLQETQYF; CDR3 DNA: TGTGCCAGCAGCAGGGACTTACAAGAGACCCAGTACTTC
J gene: TRBJ2-1; D gene: .; V gene: TRBV5-4; clone size: few; CDR3 protein: CASSPAGTALHNEQFF; CDR3 DNA: TGTGCCAGCAGCCCAGCCGGGACTGCCTTGCACAATGAGCAGTTCTTC
J gene: TRBJ2-3; D gene: .; V gene: TRBV21-1; clone size: many; CDR3 protein: CASSARRLAGITDTQYF; CDR3 DNA: TGTGCCAGCAGCGCACGTCGACTAGCGGGGATCACAGATACGCAGTATTTT
J gene: TRBJ2-1; D gene: .; V gene: TRBV7-3; clone size: few; CDR3 protein: CASSSDRDSYNEQFF; CDR3 DNA: TGTGCCAGCAGCTCAGACAGAGACTCCTACAATGAGCAGTTCTTC
J gene: TRBJ2-7; D gene: .; V gene: TRBV5-1; clone size: .; CDR3 protein: CASSLSLGNSDEQYF; CDR3 DNA: TGCGCCAGCAGCTTGTCACTGGGGAATAGCGACGAGCAGTACTTC
J gene: TRBJ1-4; D gene: TRBD1; V gene: TRBV7-9; clone size: many; CDR3 protein: CASSPTLAGGLANEKLFF; CDR3 DNA: TGTGCCAGCAGTCCAACTCTGGCAGGGGGCCTGGCTAATGAAAAACTGTTTTTT
J gene: TRBJ1-3; D gene: .; V gene: TRBV7-9; clone size: many; CDR3 protein: CASSLAPGRTPTGNTIYF; CDR3 DNA: TGTGCCAGCAGCTTAGCACCTGGGCGGACGCCGACTGGAAACACCATATATTTT
J gene: TRBJ2-7; D gene: TRBD2; V gene: TRBV7-6; clone size: many; CDR3 protein: CASSPFREDVHYEQYF; CDR3 DNA: TGTGCCAGCAGCCCCTTTCGGGAGGACGTCCACTACGAGCAGTACTTC
J gene: TRBJ2-7; D gene: .; V gene: TRBV11-2; clone size: many; CDR3 protein: CASSSKQTGTRDYEQYF; CDR3 DNA: TGTGCCAGCAGCTCTAAACAAACCGGGACAAGAGACTACGAGCAGTACTTC
J gene: TRBJ2-7; D gene: TRBD1; V gene: TRBV27; clone size: many; CDR3 protein: CASSLFGTGLGSYEQYF; CDR3 DNA: TGTGCCAGCAGTTTATTTGGGACAGGGCTGGGCTCCTACGAGCAGTACTTC
J gene: TRBJ1-5; D gene: .; V gene: TRBV30; clone size: many; CDR3 protein: CAWSQGSGNQPQHF; CDR3 DNA: TGTGCCTGGAGCCAGGGTTCGGGGAATCAGCCCCAGCATTTT
J gene: TRBJ1-2; D gene: .; V gene: TRBV4-3; clone size: many; CDR3 protein: CASSQPGSWGYTF; CDR3 DNA: TGCGCCAGCAGCCAACCAGGGTCTTGGGGCTACACCTTC
J gene: TRBJ2-7; D gene: TRBD1; V gene: TRBV2; clone size: .; CDR3 protein: CASSATGTGADEQYF; CDR3 DNA: TGTGCCAGCAGCGCCACCGGGACAGGGGCGGACGAGCAGTACTTC
J gene: TRBJ2-7; D gene: .; V gene: TRBV14; clone size: many; CDR3 protein: CASRPTGNTYEQYF; CDR3 DNA: TGTGCCAGCAGACCGACAGGTAATACCTACGAGCAGTACTTC
J gene: TRBJ2-3; D gene: .; V gene: TRBV7-8; clone size: many; CDR3 protein: CASSLTAITDTQYF; CDR3 DNA: TGTGCCAGCAGCCTAACCGCGATCACAGATACGCAGTATTTT
J gene: TRBJ1-1; D gene: .; V gene: TRBV12-3/TRBV12-4; clone size: many; CDR3 protein: CASSLLENTEAFF; CDR3 DNA: TGTGCCAGCAGTTTGTTGGAGAACACTGAAGCTTTCTTT
J gene: TRBJ2-5; D gene: .; V gene: TRBV29-1; clone size: many; CDR3 protein: CSVEGSPSGVPKTQYF; CDR3 DNA: TGCAGCGTTGAAGGGTCGCCTAGTGGGGTTCCGAAGACCCAGTACTTC
J gene: TRBJ1-1; D gene: .; V gene: TRBV7-9; clone size: many; CDR3 protein: CASSLKWDTEAFF; CDR3 DNA: TGTGCCAGCAGCTTAAAGTGGGACACTGAAGCTTTCTTT
J gene: TRBJ2-3; D gene: .; V gene: TRBV20-1; clone size: many; CDR3 protein: CSAALGSTDTQYF; CDR3 DNA: TGCAGTGCCGCCCTGGGGAGCACAGATACGCAGTATTTT
J gene: TRBJ1-2; D gene: TRBD1; V gene: TRBV28; clone size: .; CDR3 protein: CASNPGQGYGYTF; CDR3 DNA: TGTGCCAGTAATCCGGGACAGGGCTATGGCTACACCTTC
J gene: TRBJ2-1; D gene: TRBD2; V gene: TRBV9; clone size: .; CDR3 protein: CASSGEKGGRSHNEQFF; CDR3 DNA: TGTGCCAGCAGTGGGGAAAAGGGCGGGAGGTCCCACAATGAGCAGTTCTTC
J gene: TRBJ2-7; D gene: TRBD1; V gene: TRBV28; clone size: many; CDR3 protein: CASSLTGQGSYEQYF; CDR3 DNA: TGTGCCAGCAGTTTGACAGGACAGGGCTCCTACGAGCAGTACTTC
J gene: TRBJ1-6; D gene: .; V gene: TRBV6-1; clone size: many; CDR3 protein: CASSSNFRDNQSPLHF; CDR3 DNA: TGTGCCAGCAGTTCCAATTTCCGGGACAATCAATCACCCCTCCACTTT
J gene: TRBJ2-1; D gene: .; V gene: TRBV20-1; clone size: many; CDR3 protein: CSAGPTAGNEQFF; CDR3 DNA: TGCAGTGCTGGCCCCACCGCTGGCAATGAGCAGTTCTTC
J gene: TRBJ2-5; D gene: TRBD1; V gene: TRBV20-1; clone size: many; CDR3 protein: CSAPPGRGRGETQYF; CDR3 DNA: TGCAGTGCTCCCCCGGGCAGGGGGCGTGGGGAGACCCAGTACTTC
J gene: TRBJ2-5; D gene: .; V gene: TRBV9; clone size: many; CDR3 protein: CASSVEGGGLVETQYF; CDR3 DNA: TGTGCCAGCAGCGTAGAGGGGGGAGGTTTGGTGGAGACCCAGTACTTC
J gene: TRBJ2-3; D gene: TRBD2; V gene: TRBV6-2/TRBV6-3; clone size: many; CDR3 protein: CASSPMAQELLAGGHRGDTQYF; CDR3 DNA: TGTGCCAGCAGCCCGATGGCGCAGGAGCTCCTAGCGGGGGGGCATAGAGGAGATACGCAGTATTTT
J gene: TRBJ1-2; D gene: TRBD1; V gene: TRBV6-5; clone size: many; CDR3 protein: CASRQGRVYGYTF; CDR3 DNA: TGTGCCAGCAGACAGGGGCGCGTATATGGCTACACCTTC
J gene: TRBJ2-7; D gene: TRBD2; V gene: TRBV10-3; clone size: many; CDR3 protein: CAIRPGGVPEQYF; CDR3 DNA: TGTGCCATCAGACCGGGGGGGGTTCCCGAGCAGTACTTC
J gene: TRBJ2-1; D gene: TRBD2; V gene: TRBV4-2; clone size: once; CDR3 protein: CASSQETSGASVF; CDR3 DNA: TGTGCCAGCAGCCAAGAGACTAGCGGGGCCTCGGTCTTC
J gene: TRBJ1-5; D gene: .; V gene: TRBV18; clone size: many; CDR3 protein: CASSPPGQPQHF; CDR3 DNA: TGTGCCAGCTCACCACCGGGGCAGCCCCAGCATTTT
J gene: TRBJ2-7; D gene: .; V gene: TRBV6-2/TRBV6-3; clone size: many; CDR3 protein: CASSSKYYEQYF; CDR3 DNA: TGTGCCAGCAGCTCCAAATACTACGAGCAGTACTTC
J gene: TRBJ2-1; D gene: TRBD2; V gene: TRBV7-7; clone size: many; CDR3 protein: CASSPWTSGGAANEQFF; CDR3 DNA: TGTGCTAGCAGCCCGTGGACTAGCGGGGGGGCGGCCAATGAGCAGTTCTTC
J gene: TRBJ1-4; D gene: .; V gene: TRBV20-1; clone size: many; CDR3 protein: CSSTLPNEKLFF; CDR3 DNA: TGCAGTTCGACACTACCTAATGAAAAACTGTTTTTT
J gene: TRBJ2-2; D gene: .; V gene: TRBV7-3; clone size: many; CDR3 protein: CASSSRDIPTGELFF; CDR3 DNA: TGTGCCAGCAGCAGTCGGGACATTCCTACCGGGGAGCTGTTTTTT
J gene: TRBJ2-1; D gene: .; V gene: TRBV29-1; clone size: .; CDR3 protein: CSVGAGTNNEQFF; CDR3 DNA: TGCAGCGTTGGAGCCGGGACAAACAATGAGCAGTTCTTC
J gene: TRBJ2-7; D gene: TRBD2; V gene: TRBV5-1; clone size: .; CDR3 protein: CASERGVEQYF; CDR3 DNA: TGCGCCAGCGAACGGGGGGTCGAGCAGTACTTC
J gene: TRBJ2-5; D gene: .; V gene: TRBV19; clone size: many; CDR3 protein: CASSIKSSRGTGGQQETQYF; CDR3 DNA: TGTGCCAGTAGCATTAAATCATCGCGAGGGACCGGGGGCCAACAAGAGACCCAGTACTTC
J gene: TRBJ1-2; D gene: .; V gene: TRBV6-1; clone size: many; CDR3 protein: CAIARAGNYGYTF; CDR3 DNA: TGTGCCATCGCACGTGCAGGCAACTATGGCTACACCTTC
J gene: TRBJ2-2; D gene: TRBD2; V gene: TRBV20-1; clone size: many; CDR3 protein: CSARASSGNTGELFF; CDR3 DNA: TGCAGTGCTAGAGCTTCTAGCGGGAACACCGGGGAGCTGTTTTTT
J gene: TRBJ2-5; D gene: .; V gene: TRBV9; clone size: many; CDR3 protein: CASSLAGTGETQYF; CDR3 DNA: TGTGCCAGCAGCCTAGCGGGGACAGGGGAGACCCAGTACTTC